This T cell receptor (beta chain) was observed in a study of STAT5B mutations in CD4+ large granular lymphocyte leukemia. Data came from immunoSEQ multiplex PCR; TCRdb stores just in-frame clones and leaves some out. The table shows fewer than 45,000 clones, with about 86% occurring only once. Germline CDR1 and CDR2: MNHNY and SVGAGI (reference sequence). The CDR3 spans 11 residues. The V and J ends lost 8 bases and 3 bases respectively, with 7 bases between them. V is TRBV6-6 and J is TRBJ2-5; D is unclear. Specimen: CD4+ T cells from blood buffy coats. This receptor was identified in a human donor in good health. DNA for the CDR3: TGTGCCAGCTCACGAGAAGAGACCCAGTACTTC. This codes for CASSREETQYF.